These T cell receptor beta chains were read from a single sample in a study of control samples from healthy donors and cancer patients. Sequencing used immunoSEQ multiplex PCR; TCRdb keeps in-frame clones, though not all of them. Seen here are about 140,000 clones, approximately 86% observed once, and the top ten hold around 9%. Sequences were obtained from blood. Source of these receptors: a woman aged 25-40 years in good health. Each CDR3 is given with its conserved first and last residue. Some rows mark clone size as missing; the rest say once, few, many or name a class of expanded clone.

TRBV18,.,CASSPPRPTDTQYF
TRBV12-3/TRBV12-4,.,CASSYGGAGELFF
TRBV30,once,CALVPDRGNSPLHF
TRBV3-1/TRBV3-2,.,CASSPQGGQPQHF
TRBV7-8,.,CASSYQRDVSYEQYF
TRBV6-5,.,CASSYPGPPGNEQFF
TRBV5-1,once,CASSLMGQNSGNTIYF
TRBV19,.,CASSATPLVRETQYF
TRBV6-6,.,CASRQPDQPQHF
TRBV14,.,CASSQRSGVGTDTQYF
TRBV5-6,once,CASSLSLAGDGPDTQYF
TRBV5-1,.,CASSFQGGTEAFF
TRBV7-8,.,CASSLKTSGEFGQFF
TRBV29-1,.,CSAFGTPNTGELFF
TRBV10-1,.,CASSDDSVFQETQYF
TRBV5-1,.,CASRGWEGRTDTQYF
TRBV5-1,.,CASSQNLVGVANTEAFF
TRBV24-1,.,CATSDQTGGFYNEQFF
TRBV5-1,.,CASSPDRSNQPQHF
TRBV11-2,.,CASSLDPGTGSYEQYF
TRBV19,.,CASSIIEPVSGNTIYF
TRBV5-8,.,CASSLGQGPETQYF
TRBV6-1,.,CASSEAWGSSYEQYF
TRBV5-1,.,CASSLEQGRTEAFF
TRBV7-2,.,CASSPFKTGIYGYTF
TRBV27,.,CASSLQGGDGYTF
TRBV2,.,CASSGPQGANEKLFF
TRBV16,.,CASSPKGPYGYTF
TRBV30,.,CAWNPGTGTYEQYF
TRBV29-1,.,CSTGLAREQFF
TRBV4-1,.,CASSQGQGVGQPQHF
TRBV18,.,CASSHKTEYYGYTF
TRBV5-6,.,CASSVDRVMNTEAFF
TRBV5-1,.,CASSGQDPMNTEAFF
TRBV12-3/TRBV12-4,.,CASSPRPNEKLFF
TRBV4-1,.,CASSQEAPGGPRGEKLFF